This T cell receptor (beta chain) was captured in a study of vaccination and CD4 T cells after COVID-19. Study summary: Subjects got two shots of BNT162b2 or mRNA-1273 vaccine. After vaccination, three convalescent patients were sampled at day 14 and at days 161 to 241.

Noted time point: late sampling 161 to 241 days after vaccination in three convalescent patients. Stated treatment: approximately 11-day PBMC culture with coronavirus spike peptide pools or control peptides (ViraFEST assay). Peptide pools at approximately 11 ug/ml and IL-2 at about 10 IU/ml were added to cultures of a few million PBMCs per well. This clonotype was detected only a few times. Its antigen is unknown. CD4+ T cells that had been cultured provided DNA sequenced with the Oncomine TCR Beta short-read assay. TCRdb redid the calling of the PCR reads with MiXCR, one entry per CDR3 protein. This table has around 18,000 distinct CDR3 sequences, about 51% appearing once. The sequencing here drew on CD4+ T cells from blood, cultured in vitro, taken about 7 months after SARS-CoV-2 vaccination. The source of this sequence is a human donor who had recovered from COVID-19.

Here the CDR3 DNA reads TGTGCCAGCAGTTGGGGACAGTATGGCTACACCTTC. This encodes CASSWGQYGYTF. V is TRBV6-2 or TRBV6-3 and J is TRBJ1-2; 7 nucleotides match TRBD1. Germline values: CDR1 MNHEY, CDR2 SVGEGT. CDR3 length: 12 residues. Unmatched junction bases numbered 1, after V lost 4 bases and J lost 5 bases.